This note documents a single TCR beta chain sequence. This sample stems from a study of control samples from healthy donors and cancer patients. This CDR3 comprises 15 residues. Per the germline V gene, CDR1 is LNHDA and CDR2 is SQIVND (reference sequence). V was clipped by 3 bases and J by 2 bases; unmatched bases: 6. Produced via immunoSEQ multiplex PCR; TCRdb's table is partial and in-frame only. The repertoire holds 150,000 or so clones, roughly 94% seen once, with approximately 6.1% in the top ten. The chain uses TRBV19 and TRBJ2-7; the match to TRBD1 covers 8 bases. The TCR comes from a man aged 35-49 years in good health. Specimen: blood. The CDR3 coding sequence is TGTGCCAGTAGTATCCGGGACAGGCCCCCCTACGAGCAGTACTTC. Its protein is CASSIRDRPPYEQYF.